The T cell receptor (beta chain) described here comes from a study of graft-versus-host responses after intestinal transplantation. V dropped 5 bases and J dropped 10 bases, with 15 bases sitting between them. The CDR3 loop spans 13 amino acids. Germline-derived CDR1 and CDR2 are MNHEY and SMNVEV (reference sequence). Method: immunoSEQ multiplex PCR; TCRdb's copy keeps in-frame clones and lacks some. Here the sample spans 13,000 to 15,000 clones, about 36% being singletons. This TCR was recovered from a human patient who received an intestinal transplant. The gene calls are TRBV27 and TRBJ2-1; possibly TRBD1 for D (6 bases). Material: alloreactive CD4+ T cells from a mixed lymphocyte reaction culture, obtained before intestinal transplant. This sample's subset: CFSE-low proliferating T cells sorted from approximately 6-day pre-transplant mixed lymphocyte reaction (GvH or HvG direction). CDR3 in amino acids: CASSLTGRREQFF. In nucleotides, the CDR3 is TGTGCCAGCAGTCTCACAGGGCGACGAGAGCAGTTCTTC.